The 15 T cell receptor beta chains reported below all come from one sample, sequenced in a study of cytomegalovirus exposure and HLA in healthy donors (dated 2017 in TCRdb). Libraries were made using the immunoSEQ multiplex PCR assay. In TCRdb, the immuneACCESS table is reduced to in-frame sequences with V and J assigned. These tables do not hold every clone; where another copy was compared, an unresolved V gene accounts for under half, and the others remain unexplained. Across this sample there are 130,000 or so clones, with roughly 91% seen only once. Around 3.1% of the sample is taken by the ten largest. The source material was PBMCs. These receptors all come from a man aged 25 to 45 in good health and CMV-seronegative.

The chain combines TRBV4-3 with TRBJ2-4; TRBD1 matches 8 bases. CDR3 length: 19 residues. J lost 0 bases, V lost 0 bases, and 10 bases had no gene match. CDR1 and CDR2 (germline): LGHNA, YSLEER. The CDR3 region has the DNA TGCGCCAGCAGCCAAGAGCGCGGGACAGGCCTTATAGCCAAAAACATTCAGTACTTC. Its protein product is CASSQERGTGLIAKNIQYF.

The chain carries TRBV13 and TRBJ2-3; maybe TRBD2 (6 bases). CDR1 is PRHDT and CDR2 is FYEKMQ in the germline V gene (reference sequence). V shed 0 bases and J shed 6 bases, with 16 bases lying between them. This CDR3 spans 16 amino acids. CDR3: CASSLGGTGITDTQYF. The CDR3 coding sequence is TGTGCCAGCAGCTTAGGAGGGACTGGAATTACCGATACGCAGTATTTT. Complete variable domain (other parts from reference TRBV13 and TRBJ2-3): AAGVIQSPRHLIKEKRETATLKCYPIPRHDTVYWYQQGPGQDPQFLISFYEKMQSDKGSIPDRFSAQQFSDYHSELNMSSLELGDSALYFCASSLGGTGITDTQYFGPGTRLTVL.

This chain joins TRBV9 and TRBJ2-2; 11 positions match TRBD2. The CDR3 runs to 15 residues. Per germline, CDR1 SGDLS and CDR2 YYNGEE. V shed 4 bases and J 6 bases; nucleotides not matched to a gene: 5. The CDR3 region is CASSSLAGGSGELFF. The CDR3 DNA is TGTGCCAGCAGCTCGCTAGCGGGGGGTTCCGGGGAGCTGTTTTTT.

About this clone itself: The junction differs from germline at one of its ends, possibly a read error. The CDR3 reads CASSPYSGLYGYTF. In DNA, the CDR3 is TGCGCCAGCAGCCCCTATAGCGGCCTCTATGGCTACACCTTC. V usage is TRBV6-5 and J usage is TRBJ1-2; no firm D call. This CDR3 is built from 14 residues. Germline-derived CDR1 and CDR2 are MNHEY and SVGAGI.

The J gene is TRBJ2-1, the V gene TRBV19; 7 nucleotides align to TRBD1. The germline gives CDR1 LNHDA, CDR2 SQIVND (reference sequence). This CDR3 is 16 amino acids long. V lost 0 bases to trimming and J lost 8 bases; unmatched junction nucleotides: 10. The CDR3 is CASSIDIGRGLDEQFF. The DNA of the CDR3 is TGTGCCAGTAGTATAGATATAGGCAGGGGGTTGGATGAGCAGTTCTTC.

The V and J genes are TRBV5-6 and TRBJ1-2; 7 nucleotides agree with TRBD1. The CDR3 is 14 amino acids. Germline V gives CDR1 SGHDT, CDR2 YYEEEE. Unmatched junction bases numbered 8, after V lost 3 bases and J lost 6 bases. The CDR3 spells CASSSGTDTHGYTF. CDR3 DNA sequence: TGTGCCAGCAGCTCCGGGACAGATACTCATGGCTACACCTTC.

This rearrangement joins TRBV19 to TRBJ1-5; D possibly corresponds to TRBD1 (5 bases). This CDR3 has 16 amino acids. V lost 7 bases, J lost 5 bases, and 21 bases lay in between. The germline gives CDR1 LNHDA, CDR2 SQIVND (reference sequence). The CDR3 nucleotides are TGTGCCAGTACATGGCCGAAGGGGCCAGAGGATCAGCCCCAGCATTTT. Translation: CASTWPKGPEDQPQHF.

The chain joins TRBV6-5 to TRBJ1-2; 9 bases match TRBD1. The CDR3 extends over 16 amino acids. V lost 2 bases to trimming and J lost 4 bases; unmatched junction nucleotides: 8. Germline CDR1 MNHEY, CDR2 SVGAGI. CDR3 sequence (DNA): TGTGCCAGCAGTTACGAGGGACAGGGCACATTCTATGGCTACACCTTC. This encodes CASSYEGQGTFYGYTF.

The rearrangement links TRBV4-1 to TRBJ1-1; weak D call: TRBD1 (6 bases). V lost 1 base, J lost 5 bases, and 17 bases lay in between. The CDR3 runs 16 residues. The germline gives CDR1 MGHRA, CDR2 YSYEKL. CDR3 DNA sequence: TGCGCCAGCAGCCAAGTAAAAGGACCCCAGGGGACTGAAGCTTTCTTT. It codes for CASSQVKGPQGTEAFF.

This chain connects TRBV6-5 to TRBJ1-4; 9 nucleotides line up with TRBD1. Trimming at V came to 2 bases and at J to 7 bases, leaving 5 bases not matched to a gene. CDR1 is MNHEY and CDR2 is SVGAGI in the germline V gene. This CDR3 region has 15 residues. CDR3 residues: CASSYTGGRSEKLFF. In nucleotides, the CDR3 is TGTGCCAGCAGTTACACAGGGGGCCGCAGTGAAAAACTGTTTTTT.

V is TRBV6-6 and J is TRBJ2-2, with a tentative D call TRBD2 (6 bases). The CDR3 contains 14 residues. The V gene's germline CDR1 is MNHNY and CDR2 SVGAGI (reference sequence). The V gene lost 2 bases and the J gene lost 5 bases, with 9 bases spanning the gap. CDR3 nucleotides: TGTGCCAGCAGTTACGCCGCGGGGACCGGGGAGCTGTTTTTT. Translation: CASSYAAGTGELFF.

The chain carries TRBV28 and TRBJ2-7; weak D call: TRBD1 (5 bases). Deletions cut 5 bases from V and 5 bases from J, with 10 bases between. Germline CDR1 and CDR2: MDHEN and SYDVKM. This CDR3 comprises 12 residues. The CDR3 is CASSRWTNEQYF. For the CDR3, the DNA is TGTGCCAGCAGTCGTTGGACAAACGAGCAGTACTTC.

The V gene is TRBV7-2, the J gene TRBJ2-2, with 8 bases fitting TRBD2. The CDR3 loop spans 15 amino acids. Germline values: CDR1 SGHTA, CDR2 FQGNSA. V gave up 5 bases and J gave up 6 bases; unmatched junction bases: 8. CDR3 coding DNA: TGTGCCAGCAGCCCCCGGGGGGGCCCTCCCGGGGAGCTGTTTTTT. Translating it yields CASSPRGGPPGELFF.

This sequence joins TRBV28 and TRBJ1-1; D is uncertain. The V end was cut by 5 bases, the J end by 0 bases, with 7 bases between. CDR3 length equals 13 residues. Germline V gene sequence: CDR1 MDHEN, CDR2 SYDVKM. Here the CDR3 reads CASSRPLNTEAFF. The DNA for the CDR3 is TGTGCCAGCAGTCGTCCTTTGAACACTGAAGCTTTCTTT.

The chain has TRBV27 and TRBJ1-2; D is possibly TRBD1 (6 bases). Germline assignment: CDR1 MNHEY and CDR2 SMNVEV (reference sequence). The V gene lost 0 bases and the J gene lost 9 bases, with 11 bases spanning the gap. This CDR3 has 13 residues. The CDR3 DNA reads as TGTGCCAGCAGTTTATCGCGAGACAGGCGCTACACCTTC. Its protein is CASSLSRDRRYTF.